This T cell receptor beta chain emerged from a study of cytomegalovirus exposure and HLA in healthy donors. Germline V gives CDR1 ENHRY, CDR2 SYGVKD. The CDR3 runs 16 residues. V gave up 4 bases and J gave up 0 bases; unmatched junction bases: 4. PCR was performed using 60 Vbeta and 13 Jbeta primers. Libraries were prepared by immunoSEQ multiplex PCR; TCRdb keeps only in-frame clonotypes and omits some of them. The sample lists 150,000 to 250,000 clones, 82% seen once, with approximately 0.098% in the top ten. The origin of this receptor is a boy between 2 and 10 years old in good health and CMV-seronegative. The gene calls are TRBV10-3 and TRBJ1-5, with 9 bases lining up with TRBD1. Sequencing input: PBMCs. This CDR3 is CAISGGTGNSNQPQHF. The CDR3 nucleotides are TGTGCCATCAGTGGGGGGACAGGGAATAGCAATCAGCCCCAGCATTTT.